This TCR beta chain is from a study of T-cell memory formation after mild COVID-19. At the level of the study: Across donors, TCR clusters were largely donor specific.

V was shortened by 0 bases and J by 0 bases, with 11 bases between the two germline ends. The CDR3 is 16 amino acids. Germline CDR1 MNHEY, CDR2 SVGAGI. As regards this clonotype: What it binds is unknown.

Each CDR3 protein gets one entry after TCRdb re-called the 5' RACE reads with MiXCR. The table has hundreds of thousands of distinct CDR3 sequences, about 20% seen once; the top ten hold 12%. General study results and limits: Some clones that responded were present in memory (sampled pre-infection), which suggests cross-reactive memory joined. Those CD4+ clones that contracted were mainly in CM and EM (CD8+ ones in EMRA).

This receptor was obtained from an adult woman who had mild COVID-19 (a few samples of this study predate the infection). Cell type and time point are not known. The chain joins TRBV6-5 to TRBJ1-1; D ambiguous. Sequencing used PBMCs or a T cell subset sorted from them (not recorded which). CDR3 residues: CASSYSIGILNTEAFF. The CDR3 DNA is TGTGCCAGCAGTTACTCGATAGGCATCTTGAACACTGAAGCTTTCTTT.